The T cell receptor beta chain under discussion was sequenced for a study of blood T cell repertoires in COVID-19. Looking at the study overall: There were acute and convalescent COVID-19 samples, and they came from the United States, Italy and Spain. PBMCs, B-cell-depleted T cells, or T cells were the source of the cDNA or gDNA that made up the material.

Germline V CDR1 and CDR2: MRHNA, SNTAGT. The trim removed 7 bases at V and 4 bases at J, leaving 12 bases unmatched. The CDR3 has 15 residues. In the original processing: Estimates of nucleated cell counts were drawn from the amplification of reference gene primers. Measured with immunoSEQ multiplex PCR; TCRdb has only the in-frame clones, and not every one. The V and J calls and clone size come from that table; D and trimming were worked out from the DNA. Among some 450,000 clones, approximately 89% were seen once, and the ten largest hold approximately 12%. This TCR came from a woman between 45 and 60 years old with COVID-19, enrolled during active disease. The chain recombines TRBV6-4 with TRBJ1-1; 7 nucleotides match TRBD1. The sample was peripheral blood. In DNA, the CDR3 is TGTGCCAGCACCCAACCGGCGGACAGGATCACTGAAGCTTTCTTT. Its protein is CASTQPADRITEAFF.